This T cell receptor (beta chain) was profiled in a study of T cells after yellow fever vaccination (dated by TCRdb to the late 2010s). For the study in its entirety: The SMART-Seq v4 Ultra Low Input RNA kit was used to prepare libraries from fractions with low cell numbers. Bulk TCR alpha and beta repertoires were sequenced longitudinally to track T-cell clones before and after primary and booster YFV17D yellow fever vaccination. Two healthy male donors, one aged 18 to 30 and one aged 30 to 40 years, were included in the cohort. Bulk PBMC replicates and cell subsets were isolated from blood drawn at multiple timepoints before and after both primary and secondary immunization.

What the work shows at the level of the full study, not this receptor alone: Most clones expanded after primary vaccination (around 96% of CD4 and 70% to 90% of CD8) were re-detected after the booster, suggesting that broad memory maintenance occurred. The study included only a couple of donors, which limits how far the findings can be generalized. Computational filtering was required because FACS-sorted repertoires could contain abundant contaminating clonotypes from the bulk population. A small fraction of clonotypes appeared in both the CD4 and CD8 compartments, likely as a result of convergent recombination. Compared with the primary T-cell response, the secondary T-cell response was faster but weaker, reaching its peak on day 5 rather than on day 15.

Sequencing instrument: Illumina NovaSeq 6000. Synthesis of TCR cDNA relied on 5'RACE template switching, a step that introduced a universal primer site along with unique molecular identifiers. Priming for cDNA synthesis came from both the TCR alpha and TCR beta constant segments. Library amplification used two PCR steps, and the second PCR step added sample barcodes and sequencing adapters. Libraries were sequenced on Illumina HiSeq 2500 (2x100 bp) or NovaSeq (2x150 bp). The authors' analysis ran thus. MIGEC handled demultiplexing of reads and collapsing into UMI consensus sequences, while MiXCR performed V(D)J alignment. Using edgeR on replicate PBMC samples, clonotypes were called vaccine-responding if FDR was below 0.01 and the log2 fold change was above 5 up to day 15. Bulk clonotypes were assigned CD4 or CD8 identity according to which sequenced CD4 or CD8 repertoire held them at higher abundance. The public reads were reprocessed in TCRdb via fastp at Q25 and MiXCR, keeping in-frame beta chains. CDR3 protein sequences are deduplicated, and each keeps its most common genes and DNA. What appears here as the V and J calls and clone size reflects TCRdb's work, not the paper's. In all, the sample holds fewer than 500,000 distinct CDR3 sequences, and around a sixth of those were seen once. Jointly, the top ten make up 15% to 20% of the sample.

The germline V gene (reference sequence) gives CDR1 as DFQATT and CDR2 as SNEGSKA. Reading from cysteine to phenylalanine, the CDR3 counts 13 amino acids. Left in the record is the CDR3 DNA by itself, 39 bases read in frame from the first base. This clonotype was detected a few times. Its antigen target is currently unknown. Per-nucleotide qualities are absent, and no much larger clonotype sits a single base away. Read against the paper, the sample's treatment or condition label means: live attenuated yellow fever vaccine strain. Two biological replicates of bulk PBMCs were collected at each blood-draw timepoint. A standard Ficoll-Paque protocol was used to isolate PBMCs from peripheral blood. TriZol was used to extract RNA from bulk PBMCs, from CD4 and CD8 fractions, and from dextramer-positive and dextramer-negative fractions.

Specimen: PBMCs, collected before the yellow fever booster vaccination. This receptor chain uses TRBV20-1 and TRBJ1-1, with TRBD1 identical over 8 junction bases. This clonotype was sampled from a man aged 18 to 29 who received the YFV17D yellow fever vaccine. The base sequence is TGCCAGGGGGCGCGGTATGGAGGCACTGAAGCTTTCTTT. It encodes CQGARYGGTEAFF.